Listed below are T cell receptor beta chains from one sample, sequenced in a study of control samples from healthy donors and cancer patients. Some clones are missing from TCRdb's copy, which holds only in-frame ones; the method was immunoSEQ multiplex PCR. Of approximately 72,000 clones detected, about 91% appear once; the ten largest clones hold approximately 7.2%. Sequenced material: blood. These receptors originate from a middle-aged man in good health. Each CDR3 is given with its conserved first and last residue. Fields, in order: clone size, V gene, J gene, D gene, CDR3 DNA, CDR3 protein. D genes are given only for firm matches. Not every row has a clone size; where given, it reads once, few, many or a size class.

abundance: .
v_gene: TRBV6-1
j_gene: TRBJ1-5
d_gene: .
CDR3nt: TGTGCCAGCAGTGACAGGGTAGGAAATCAGCCCCAGCATTTT
CDR3aa: CASSDRVGNQPQHF

abundance: .
v_gene: TRBV10-3
j_gene: TRBJ2-1
d_gene: TRBD1
CDR3nt: TGTGCCATCAGTGAATCGAGGGGGCAAGTCTACAATGAGCAGTTCTTC
CDR3aa: CAISESRGQVYNEQFF

abundance: .
v_gene: TRBV2
j_gene: TRBJ1-5
d_gene: TRBD1
CDR3nt: TGTGCCAGCAACCACCGGGACAGGGGCTCTCAGCCCCAGCATTTT
CDR3aa: CASNHRDRGSQPQHF

abundance: once
v_gene: TRBV18
j_gene: TRBJ1-1
d_gene: TRBD1
CDR3nt: TGTGCCAGCTCACGGGGGACAGGGGCTACGAACACTGAAGCTTTCTTT
CDR3aa: CASSRGTGATNTEAFF

abundance: once
v_gene: TRBV6-6
j_gene: TRBJ2-7
d_gene: TRBD1
CDR3nt: TGTGCCAGCAGCTTCGGGACAGTTACCTACGAGCAGTACTTC
CDR3aa: CASSFGTVTYEQYF

abundance: .
v_gene: TRBV6-5
j_gene: TRBJ2-3
d_gene: .
CDR3nt: TGTGCCAGCAGCCCCCGGGCAGATACGCAGTATTTT
CDR3aa: CASSPRADTQYF

abundance: .
v_gene: TRBV11-2
j_gene: TRBJ2-3
d_gene: TRBD2
CDR3nt: TGTGCCAGCAGCTTTACTAGCGGCTCTAGCACAGATACGCAGTATTTT
CDR3aa: CASSFTSGSSTDTQYF

abundance: once
v_gene: TRBV7-2
j_gene: TRBJ2-3
d_gene: .
CDR3nt: TGTGCCAGCAGCTTACATAAGATCACAGATACGCAGTATTTT
CDR3aa: CASSLHKITDTQYF

abundance: .
v_gene: TRBV7-8
j_gene: TRBJ2-1
d_gene: .
CDR3nt: TGTGCCAGCAGCTTAGTTTCGGGGGCCAATGAGCAGTTCTTC
CDR3aa: CASSLVSGANEQFF

abundance: few
v_gene: TRBV15
j_gene: TRBJ2-1
d_gene: .
CDR3nt: TGTGCCACCAGCAGAGAAGGCAATGAGCAGTTCTTC
CDR3aa: CATSREGNEQFF

abundance: .
v_gene: TRBV3-1/TRBV3-2
j_gene: TRBJ2-3
d_gene: .
CDR3nt: TGTGCCAGCAGCCAAGGTAACGGGCCGGGCACAGATACGCAGTATTTT
CDR3aa: CASSQGNGPGTDTQYF

abundance: .
v_gene: TRBV11-2
j_gene: TRBJ1-1
d_gene: .
CDR3nt: TGTGCCAGCAGCTTACAAAGGATTGAAGCTTTCTTT
CDR3aa: CASSLQRIEAFF

abundance: .
v_gene: TRBV5-1
j_gene: TRBJ1-1
d_gene: .
CDR3nt: TGCGCCAGCAGCTTGGTTGTCCACCTGAACACTGAAGCTTTCTTT
CDR3aa: CASSLVVHLNTEAFF